These 14 T cell receptor beta chains came from one sample sequenced in a study of vaccination and CD4 T cells after COVID-19. Treatment defined: roughly 11-day PBMC culture with coronavirus spike peptide pools or control peptides (ViraFEST assay). Samples of CD4+ T cells were obtained from the unexposed donor before the COVID-19 pandemic (2011-2018). Sequencing of cultured CD4+ T cell DNA used the Oncomine TCR Beta short-read assay. TCRdb processed the PCR reads anew with MiXCR; each CDR3 protein has one entry. This table has about 7,000 distinct CDR3 sequences, around a third appearing once. No antigen has been assigned to these receptors. Sequencing was carried out using CD4+ T cells from blood, cultured in vitro. All receptors come from a human donor in good health.

This chain uses TRBV20-1 with TRBJ2-7; 7 nucleotides match TRBD1. CDR1 is DFQATT, CDR2 SNEGSKA, per germline (reference sequence). With V trimmed by 6 bases and J by 0 bases, 8 bases remained unmatched. The CDR3 is made up of 14 amino acids. CDR3 sequence reads: CSARDSSLSYEQYF. The CDR3 coding sequence is TGCAGTGCAAGGGACAGCTCTCTCTCCTACGAGCAGTACTTC.

This rearrangement joins TRBV6-1 to TRBJ1-1; weak D call: TRBD1 (5 bases). CDR1 is MNHNS, CDR2 SASEGT, per germline. The CDR3 spans 14 residues. V was shortened by 4 bases and J by 3 bases, with 12 bases between the two germline ends. This CDR3 is CASSVSGGDTEAFF. Written as DNA, the CDR3 is TGTGCCAGCAGTGTATCGGGGGGTGACACTGAAGCTTTCTTT.

The CDR3 reads CASSAHSLGYTF. Written as DNA, the CDR3 is TGTGCCAGCAGCGCGCACAGCCTTGGCTACACCTTC. The J gene is TRBJ1-2, the V gene TRBV9; unclear D gene. V was cut by 3 bases and J by 7 bases, with 10 bases left in between. This CDR3 contains 12 residues. Germline V lookup: CDR1 SGDLS, CDR2 YYNGEE.

The CDR3 reads CASSLGDSLFYEQYF. As DNA, the CDR3 is TGTGCCAGCAGCTTAGGGGACAGTCTTTTCTACGAGCAGTACTTC. The gene calls are TRBV11-2 and TRBJ2-7; 7 bases are shared with TRBD1. J was trimmed by 3 bases and V by 1 base; bases with no gene match: 6. CDR1 and CDR2 from the germline V gene are SGHAT and FQNNGV. The CDR3 consists of 15 residues.

This chain joins TRBV11-3 and TRBJ2-3; 11 bases are shared with TRBD1. Germline lookup yields CDR1 SGHNT and CDR2 YENEEA. With 5 bases clipped from V and 11 bases from J, the junction kept 12 bases outside the gene matches. This CDR3 region has 15 residues. The CDR3 nucleotides read TGTGCCAGCAGCCCCCGGGACAGGGGGGCGGGGGTGCAGTATTTT. It codes for CASSPRDRGAGVQYF.

There are a few counts of this clonotype. The CDR3 loop is CASSLSLSLGGTDTQYF. DNA of the CDR3: TGTGCCAGCAGTTTATCCCTTAGTCTCGGGGGCACAGATACGCAGTATTTT. The chain has TRBV27 and TRBJ2-3; possibly TRBD2 for D (5 bases). The CDR3 consists of 17 residues. The germline V gene encodes CDR1 MNHEY and CDR2 SMNVEV (reference sequence). The V gene lost 0 bases and the J gene lost 1 base, with 14 bases spanning the gap.

The rearrangement joins TRBV19 to TRBJ2-3; the D is unclear. CDR1 and CDR2 from the germline V gene are LNHDA and SQIVND (reference sequence). The length of the CDR3 is 14 residues. With 7 bases removed from V and 0 bases from J, the gap between germline ends came to 11 bases. The chain's CDR3 is CASTSRPSTDTQYF. CDR3 in DNA: TGTGCCAGTACCTCCAGGCCTAGCACAGATACGCAGTATTTT.

The V and J genes are TRBV4-2 and TRBJ1-5, with D unresolved. The germline V gene encodes CDR1 LGHNA and CDR2 YNFKEQ. V was shortened by 0 bases and J by 7 bases, with 10 bases between the two germline ends. The length of the CDR3 is 14 residues. The CDR3 here is CASSQERVGQPQHF. The CDR3 DNA sequence: TGTGCCAGCAGCCAAGAAAGGGTGGGGCAGCCCCAGCATTTT.

V gene TRBV6-1 combines with J gene TRBJ1-2, with a possible D match to TRBD1 (5 bases). This CDR3 comprises 13 residues. The V gene lost 8 bases and the J gene lost 2 bases, with 12 bases spanning the gap. CDR1 MNHNS and CDR2 SASEGT come from the germline V gene. CDR3 residues: CASPLGENYGYTF. CDR3 in DNA: TGTGCCAGCCCCTTGGGGGAGAACTATGGCTACACCTTC.

The chain couples TRBV7-2 to TRBJ2-1; 9 nucleotides match TRBD2. The J segment lost 2 bases and the V segment lost 4 bases, leaving 3 bases of the junction unmatched. Per germline, CDR1 SGHTA and CDR2 FQGNSA. The CDR3 has 15 residues. CDR3 in DNA: TGTGCCAGCAGCTCTAGCGGGGAGGCCTACAATGAGCAGTTCTTC. Protein: CASSSSGEAYNEQFF.

This clonotype was seen only once. The chain is built from TRBV5-6 and TRBJ1-1; D is perhaps TRBD1 (6 bases). Trimming cost V 7 bases and J 5 bases, with 27 bases left between them. Germline V gene sequence: CDR1 SGHDT, CDR2 YYEEEE. The length of the CDR3 is 17 residues. CDR3: CASAGGFGRGSRTEAFF. The CDR3 nucleotides are TGTGCCAGCGCGGGAGGGTTTGGGAGGGGGTCCCGTACTGAAGCTTTCTTT.

This clonotype has more than one count but fewer than ten. This chain links TRBV6-5 with TRBJ1-2, with D hard to call. CDR3 length: 13 amino acids. Trimming shortened V by 2 bases and J by 5 bases, and 9 bases separated the two germline ends. Germline values: CDR1 MNHEY, CDR2 SVGAGI. DNA of the CDR3: TGTGCCAGCAGTTACCTCTCGACGTATGGCTACACCTTC. This encodes CASSYLSTYGYTF.

The sample holds a few counts of this clonotype. The chain employs TRBV27 and TRBJ2-7, with unresolved D. This CDR3 is built from 14 residues. Germline V gene sequence: CDR1 MNHEY, CDR2 SMNVEV (reference sequence). V shed 6 bases and J shed 3 bases, with 15 bases lying between them. CDR3 in amino acids: CASRVQIGVYEQYF. In nucleotides, the CDR3 is TGTGCCAGCAGGGTCCAAATTGGCGTCTACGAGCAGTACTTC.

This rearrangement joins TRBV15 to TRBJ2-6; D gene unclear. Between the trimmed V and J ends, which lost 1 base and 0 bases, there was a span of 10 bases. CDR1 is LNHNV, CDR2 YYDKDF, per germline (reference sequence). The CDR3 has 17 residues. CDR3 sequence reads: CATSRVTIVSGANVLTF. CDR3 in DNA: TGTGCCACCAGCAGAGTAACGATTGTCTCTGGGGCCAACGTCCTGACTTTC.